This T cell receptor beta chain is drawn from a study of blood T cell repertoires in COVID-19. CDR3 length: 14 amino acids. V dropped 3 bases and J dropped 5 bases, with 13 bases sitting between them. The germline CDR1 and CDR2 sequences are MNHNS and SASEGT. Measured with immunoSEQ multiplex PCR; TCRdb has only the in-frame clones, and not every one. Of 390,000 or so clones detected, approximately 87% appear once; the ten largest clones hold about 10%. Participants were aged about 18 to 100 years, lived in around 25 US areas, and enrolled virtually. Participants were placed into cohorts based on the clinical history they reported.

Sample: PBMCs or T cells enriched from blood (not recorded which). V usage is TRBV6-1 and J usage is TRBJ1-1; TRBD1 might be the D (5 bases). This clonotype was obtained from a woman between 45 and 65 years old who had recovered from COVID-19. The CDR3, as DNA: TGTGCCAGCAGTGACGGGGGGGAGAGAACTGAAGCTTTCTTT. Encoded protein: CASSDGGERTEAFF.